This T cell receptor (beta chain) comes out of a study of response to subunit inactivated influenza vaccine. This CDR3 spans 16 amino acids. V gave up 7 bases and J gave up 5 bases, with 21 bases separating them. Worth noting for this clonotype: The antigen is not known.

Findings and limits, study-wide: The authors proposed limited new T cell recruitment per seasonal influenza vaccination.

TCRdb fed the RT-PCR reads into MiXCR, producing one record per CDR3 protein. The table lists about 310,000 distinct CDR3 sequences, 20% to 25% of them singletons. The receptor's source is a man aged 50 to 69 who received an inactivated influenza vaccine. Sequenced material: PBMCs from blood, taken around 22 months after vaccination. The chain has TRBV23-1 and TRBJ1-5; TRBD1 might be the D (6 bases). TRBV23-1 counts as an open reading frame of uncertain function. CDR3 residues: CASIGGHPVCHQPQHF. CDR3 bases: TGCGCCAGCATCGGGGGACATCCTGTTTGCCATCAGCCCCAGCATTTT.